This T cell receptor beta chain was identified in a study of beta chain features in type 1 diabetes (dated by TCRdb to the late 2010s). Notes on the research overall: Mean age, gender distribution, total cell number and subset yield did not differ between patients and healthy donors. Regulatory and stem cell-like memory subsets were isolated from only 8 patients and 8 healthy donors, whereas naive and central memory subsets came from all 28 donors. The study compared TCRB repertoires of sorted circulating CD4+ T cell subsets between recently diagnosed type 1 diabetes patients and matched healthy donors. A total of 100 million to 110 million sorted cells were examined across all samples, and a strong correlation was observed between cell number per subset and RNA yield.

Each donor gave one peripheral blood draw, approximately 110 mL on average, collected into heparinised tubes. A BD FACSAria II was used to sort naive, central memory, regulatory and stem cell-like memory CD4+ T cells with a panel that included CD45RO, CCR7, CD25, CD127, CD95 and CD27. Purity was above 98% for every sorted population. Right away, PBMCs were isolated by Lymphoprep density gradient centrifugation and were stained directly, with no culture step. Samples were stained and sorted in pairs, with one healthy donor and one patient per experiment, so that batch effects were minimized. V lost 5 bases and J lost 6 bases; the stretch between them is 15 bases long. The CDR3 sequence holds 13 residues, the cysteine and phenylalanine included. The only DNA kept is the CDR3, 39 bases in frame from the first base. CDR1 and CDR2, per the germline V gene, are SQVTM and ANQGSEA. The entire isolated RNA was reverse transcribed using the High Capacity cDNA Reverse Transcription Kit, and thus expressed TCRB transcripts were sequenced. Naive, central memory and regulatory T cell samples underwent deep immunoSEQ sequencing, averaging around 3.9 million total reads per sample. After sorted cells were lysed in RLT buffer, RNA was extracted with DNase-treated RNeasy Micro or Mini kits, with the choice depending on cell number. To prevent cross-contamination, each cell subset was processed individually, whereas patient and healthy donor samples were processed jointly. TCRB sequences were amplified from cDNA with the immunoSEQ multiplex PCR, producing 87-bp fragments spanning the CDR3 region. The amplicons were sequenced using the Illumina HiSeq platform. On the authors' methods: Synthetic template baselines were used to correct PCR bias computationally, reads within Hamming distance 2 were collapsed, and singletons that could not be merged were discarded. By aligning reads against IMGT, V, D and J genes, CDR3 length, and insertions or deletions at six rearrangement sites were assigned. Within each subset, clonotype counts were normalized to the number of sorted cells before true diversity and Gini coefficients were calculated with the tcR R package. Repertoire sharing was quantified using the overlap coefficient calculated on TCRB nucleotide sequences. Entries here come from immuneACCESS through TCRdb and include only in-frame sequences with V and J called. Some clones fail to appear in such tables; in the studies checked, an unresolved V gene covers under half of the shortfall, and the cause of the remainder is unknown. That table gives V, J and clone size, and the DNA gave D and trimming. Here the sample has about 150,000 clones; 7.8% occur a single time. Roughly 1% of the sample is taken by the ten largest.

Findings and caveats that apply to the study as a whole: Because cDNA was sequenced instead of genomic DNA, highly expressing activated cells could be over-represented, though the groups showed no difference in activation or CD3 levels. The naive, central memory and regulatory TCRB repertoires appeared to resemble one another more closely among patients than among healthy donors. Type 1 diabetes patients showed a moderate but significant shortening of TCRB CDR3 length in all four CD4+ subsets. Shorter templates might have been favored by PCR, but patient and control samples were amplified and corrected together, so both groups would have been affected equally by any skew. Because small numbers of individuals were included in the HLA sub-analyses, any influence of HLA type on TCRB rearrangement was left unresolved. At VDJ recombination sites, patients with type 1 diabetes made fewer insertions and deleted more nucleotides, a pattern implying thymic rearrangement abnormalities.

A few counts support this clone. Its target antigen remains unknown. No much larger clonotype is one base removed from it; base qualities were not supplied. Sequences were obtained from central memory CD4+ T cells from blood. This receptor was identified in a woman in her thirties or forties with type 1 diabetes. Recombination joined TRBV29-1 with TRBJ2-3, and TRBD1 may be the D gene, going by 5 matching bases. In nucleotides, the sequence is TGCAGCGTTCTCGAAGGGGCGGCTGATACGCAGTATTTT. Translation gives CSVLEGAADTQYF.